This T cell receptor beta chain was sequenced for a study of memory CD4+ T cells and cytomegalovirus serostatus. Study-wide results and limits: CD4+ memory repertoires contained 67 of 164 reported CMV TCRbeta sequences.

Trimming shortened V by 6 bases and J by 6 bases, and 18 bases separated the two germline ends. Germline-derived CDR1 and CDR2 are ENHRY and SYGVKD. This CDR3 region has 14 residues. The sort gate was single viable CD3+CD4+CD8-CD45RO+ cells for memory CD4+ T cells. Assay: immunoSEQ multiplex PCR; the TCRdb copy retains only in-frame clones and omits some. The table shows some 80,000 clones, with 75% to 90% occurring only once. This clone has a handful of counts. Its antigen is not known. This clonotype originated in an adult in good health and CMV-seronegative. This rearrangement joins TRBV10-3 to TRBJ2-7; a weak D match, TRBD2 (6 bases). The sample was memory CD4+ T cells from blood. CDR3 sequence (DNA): TGTGCCATCAGCCCTCGACCCCCGGAGGGCGAGCAGTACTTC. It translates to CAISPRPPEGEQYF.